This T cell receptor (beta chain) was sequenced during a study of regulatory T cells in long-lasting Graves disease. General study points: The analysis examined peripheral blood only and excluded thyroid tissue.

The CDR3 is 14 residues long. V lost 6 bases to trimming and J lost 5 bases, with 13 bases between them. Documented time point: newly diagnosed GD, antithyroid drugs for less than 3 months. PBMC-extracted RNA yielded the TCR library. Graves' disease diagnosis followed American Thyroid Association guidelines. This clonotype was picked up many times. Its antigen is undetermined. Libraries of TCR beta came from iRepertoire HTBI primers plus Arm-PCR of CDR3 regions. Original analysis: From all samples, identification returned approximately 15 TRBJ and approximately 67 TRBV segments. TCRdb independently ran MiXCR on the multiplex PCR reads; one entry per CDR3 protein. The V and J calls, along with clone size, are taken from TCRdb and not from the paper's own processing. The sample lists about 220,000 distinct CDR3 sequences, approximately 18% seen once, with 12% in the top ten. A further study also used this sample, focusing on T cells in Graves' hyperthyroidism and ophthalmopathy. From that second work: TCR CDR3 regions were first amplified by RT-PCR with HTBI primers.

This material consisted of peripheral blood mononuclear cells (PBMCs), taken at new diagnosis, from a patient treated with antithyroid drugs. This sequence was found in a woman under 40 with Graves disease. The chain combines TRBV12-3 or TRBV12-4 with TRBJ2-2, with D unresolved. CDR3 nucleotide sequence: TGTGCCAGCAGCTCGCGCAGTTTTACCGGGGAGCTGTTTTTT. This encodes CASSSRSFTGELFF.